This entry lists 7 T cell receptor beta chains sequenced from one sample in a study of vaccination effects on CD4 cells after COVID-19 (dated by TCRdb to the early 2020s). Antigen specificity for these receptors is unknown. To identify antigen-specific CD4+ T cell clonotypes by their expansion, the ViraFEST assay first stimulated PBMC with viral peptide pools and then applied TCR sequencing. After less than eleven days of culture, CD4+ T cells were isolated with the EasySep CD4+ T cell isolation kit. Receptors were amplified or captured by the immunoSEQ multiplex PCR assay. TCRdb mirrors the immuneACCESS table, restricted to in-frame sequences. Some clones are absent from its copies; in checked studies, under half trace to an unresolved V gene, and the reason for the others is unknown. The sample table shows 60,000 to 70,000 clones, and roughly 79% are seen once. About 2.5% of the sample goes to the ten largest clones.

The sample in question was CD4+ T cells from PBMCs cultured with HCoV-229E spike peptides, obtained before COVID-19 vaccination. The sample's cell subset or site label, decoded: HCoV-229E spike overlapping peptide pool stimulation. The receptors shown here come from a human donor who received a COVID-19 vaccine.

This clone was observed a handful of times. This chain links TRBV28 with TRBJ1-1; 7 bases line up with TRBD1. CDR3 length: 13 amino acids. Trimming cost V 5 bases and J 4 bases; bases outside gene matches: 4. The V gene's germline CDR1 is MDHEN and CDR2 SYDVKM. The chain's CDR3 is CASSATGLTEAFF. The CDR3 nucleotides are TGTGCCAGCAGTGCGACAGGGCTCACTGAAGCTTTCTTT.

This rearrangement joins TRBV6-1 to TRBJ1-1, with D possibly being TRBD1 (5 bases). V lost 1 base, J lost 3 bases, and 9 bases lay in between. The CDR3 has 14 residues. Germline CDR1 reads MNHNS; CDR2 reads SASEGT. CDR3: CASSEVKGHTEAFF. CDR3 DNA sequence: TGTGCCAGCAGTGAAGTAAAGGGGCACACTGAAGCTTTCTTT.

The chain carries TRBV6-5 and TRBJ2-7; D is tentatively TRBD1 or TRBD2 (6 bases each). Germline CDR1 reads MNHEY; CDR2 reads SVGAGI. V dropped 10 bases and J dropped 0 bases, with 16 bases sitting between them. This CDR3 has 14 amino acids. The CDR3 region has the DNA TGTGCCACCCGGCGGGACATTAGCTCCTACGAGCAGTACGTC. Amino acid sequence: CATRRDISSYEQYV.

The V call is TRBV2, the J call TRBJ2-7; D call uncertain. V lost 0 bases and J lost 0, with 9 bases in between. This CDR3 has 15 amino acids. Germline CDR1 is SNHLY and CDR2 is FYNNEI. In DNA, the CDR3 is TGTGCCAGCAGTGAAGCGCGGAGTAGCTCCTACGAGCAGTACGTC. Translated: CASSEARSSSYEQYV.

This sequence joins TRBV5-1 and TRBJ2-4, with D possibly matching TRBD1 (7 bases). The germline gives CDR1 SGHRS, CDR2 YFSETQ. There are 14 residues in the CDR3. Trimming removed 1 base at V and 5 bases at J, with 10 bases between. CDR3 nucleotide sequence: TGCGCCAGCAGCTTGCAGGGGGGCCAAAACATTCAGTACTTC. Translation gives CASSLQGGQNIQYF. The whole variable domain, remainder taken from reference TRBV5-1 and TRBJ2-4, is KAGVTQTPRYLIKTRGQQVTLSCSPISGHRSVSWYQQTPGQGLQFLFEYFSETQRNKGNFPGRFSGRQFSNSRSEMNVSTLELGDSALYLCASSLQGGQNIQYFGAGTRLSVL.

The chain links TRBV6-5 to TRBJ2-5, with TRBD1 identical over 7 bases. The trim removed 8 bases at V and 4 bases at J, leaving 7 bases unmatched. Germline V CDR1 and CDR2: MNHEY, SVGAGI. The CDR3 sequence is 13 residues long. CDR3 nucleotides: TGTGCCAGCCTCAGGGGGATAGGAGAGACCCAGTACTTC. As protein: CASLRGIGETQYF.

The rearrangement uses TRBV9 and TRBJ2-3, with 10 bases aligning to TRBD2. CDR3 length equals 16 residues. V shed 4 bases and J 2 bases; nucleotides not matched to a gene: 7. Germline V gene sequence: CDR1 SGDLS, CDR2 YYNGEE. In nucleotides, the CDR3 is TGTGCCAGCAGCCCCATAGCGGGGGGCTTCACAGATACGCAGTATTTT. This encodes CASSPIAGGFTDTQYF. Complete variable domain (other parts from reference TRBV9 and TRBJ2-3): DSGVTQTPKHLITATGQRVTLRCSPRSGDLSVYWYQQSLDQGLQFLIQYYNGEERAKGNILERFSAQQFPDLHSELNLSSLELGDSALYFCASSPIAGGFTDTQYFGPGTRLTVL.